This T cell receptor (beta chain) was sequenced during a study of neurological immune-mediated disorders. About this clonotype itself: Its antigen remains unidentified.

cDNA synthesis was performed by 5'RACE with 10-nucleotide random UMIs. TCRdb recomputed calls from the 5' RACE reads with MiXCR, one row per CDR3 protein. The repertoire holds roughly 62,000 distinct CDR3 sequences, with roughly an eighth as singletons. This CDR3 spans 16 amino acids. Germline loops: CDR1 MNHEY, CDR2 SVGAGI. The J segment lost 5 bases and the V segment lost 5 bases, leaving 13 bases of the junction unmatched. Broader study findings: CDR3 amino acid sequences found in expanded clones were never shared across subjects, suggesting private repertoires in all groups. Patients with HTLV-1-associated myelopathy had the highest level of TCR clonal expansion, whereas patients with multiple sclerosis had the lowest level, falling beneath the level found in healthy controls.

The chain has TRBV6-5 and TRBJ1-2; 8 nucleotides align to TRBD1. The clonotype originates from a man aged 60 to 75 in good health. The sequenced material came from PBMCs. In DNA, the CDR3 is TGTGCCAGCAGTCGCCTGGGGACAGGTGTCGGGTATGGCTACACCTTC. Encoded protein: CASSRLGTGVGYGYTF.